These 30 T cell receptor beta chains were all obtained from the same sample, sequenced in a study of Graves' ophthalmopathy and Graves' hyperthyroidism. Researchers took RNA transcripts and amplified TCR beta CDR3 regions from them. Second-round multiplex PCR came after first-round RT-PCR with HTBI primers. TCRdb re-called the multiplex PCR reads with MiXCR, one entry per CDR3 protein. Of about 740,000 distinct CDR3 sequences in the sample, 40% were seen once. Sequenced sample: peripheral blood. All receptors come from an adult man with Graves' ophthalmopathy.

This chain links TRBV24-1 with TRBJ2-5; D is perhaps TRBD2 (5 bases). The CDR3 spans 16 residues. From germline, CDR1 is KGHDR and CDR2 SFDVKD. V was shortened by 6 bases and J by 5 bases, with 21 bases between the two germline ends. CDR3 region: CATSTISVKDVETQYF. The DNA for the CDR3 is TGTGCCACCAGTACAATTAGCGTTAAGGACGTCGAGACCCAGTACTTC.

The rearrangement links TRBV28 to TRBJ1-2; 11 positions agree with TRBD1. Unmatched junction bases numbered 14, after V lost 4 bases and J lost 4 bases. This CDR3 spans 18 amino acids. Per the germline V gene, CDR1 is MDHEN and CDR2 is SYDVKM. CDR3 sequence reads: CASSYHTGTGGERYGYTF. The CDR3 DNA reads as TGTGCCAGCAGTTACCACACCGGGACAGGGGGTGAACGCTATGGCTACACCTTC.

The chain is built from TRBV5-1 and TRBJ2-5; 9 bases align to TRBD2. Per the germline V gene, CDR1 is SGHRS and CDR2 is YFSETQ. V shed 4 bases, J shed 1 base, and the junction held 5 bases outside the gene matches. The CDR3 spans 15 residues. The CDR3 DNA reads as TGCGCCAGCAGCGCTAGCGGGGTCCGCCAAGAGACCCAGTACTTC. This sequence encodes CASSASGVRQETQYF.

This chain uses TRBV29-1 with TRBJ2-7; possible D gene TRBD2, 6 bases. CDR1 SQVTM and CDR2 ANQGSEA come from the germline V gene. The CDR3 is 11 amino acids. Trimming cost V 1 base and J 6 bases, with 7 bases left between them. In DNA, the CDR3 is TGCAGCGTTGAAGTGGGGGGCGAGCAGTACTTC. It codes for CSVEVGGEQYF.

The chain carries TRBV20-1 and TRBJ1-1; D might be TRBD1 (5 bases). V was shortened by 5 bases and J by 5 bases, with 18 bases between the two germline ends. The CDR3 runs to 14 residues. Germline assignment: CDR1 DFQATT and CDR2 SNEGSKA (reference sequence). The CDR3 coding sequence is TGCAGTGCTGGTCCCGGGACGGGTACGACTGAAGCTTTCTTT. Its protein is CSAGPGTGTTEAFF.

This clonotype showed up just a few times. This chain uses TRBV4-1 with TRBJ1-1; TRBD1 matches 12 bases. V shed 6 bases, J shed 6 bases, and the junction held 20 bases outside the gene matches. In germline, CDR1 is MGHRA, CDR2 YSYEKL. The CDR3 sequence is 19 residues long. The CDR3 coding sequence is TGCGCCAGCAGAGTGGCATCCCGGGACAGGGGGCGGAGAAGGGCTGAAGCTTTCTTT. Its translation is CASRVASRDRGRRRAEAFF.

The rearrangement uses TRBV25-1 and TRBJ2-2, with TRBD2 matching 10 bases. Germline V gene sequence: CDR1 MGHDK, CDR2 SYGVNS. The CDR3 runs 18 residues. The V gene end was trimmed by 5 bases and the J gene end by 7 bases; junction bases not matched to a gene: 16. CDR3 DNA: TGTGCCAGCAGTTCCAGGGGGAGCGGGGGGGCTGGTGGCGGGGAGCTGTTTTTT. This sequence encodes CASSSRGSGGAGGGELFF.

The J gene is TRBJ2-2, the V gene TRBV4-2; tentative D call: TRBD1 (5 bases). CDR1 LGHNA and CDR2 YNFKEQ come from the germline V gene. CDR3 size: 13 residues. Deletions cut 4 bases from V and 4 bases from J, with 7 bases between. CDR3 nucleotide sequence: TGTGCCAGCAGCCCAGGGTCCACCGGGGAGCTGTTTTTT. As protein: CASSPGSTGELFF.

Concerning this clonotype itself: A read error may produce the germline difference seen at one junction end. The chain combines TRBV2 with TRBJ2-5; TRBD2 agrees at 10 bases. The CDR3 loop spans 17 amino acids. The germline CDR1 and CDR2 sequences are SNHLY and FYNNEI. As DNA, the CDR3 is TGTGCCTGCAGTGCCATAGCGGGAGGTAGCTACCAAGAGACCCAGTACTTC. Protein: CACSAIAGGSYQETQYF.

The chain links TRBV7-6 to TRBJ2-5, with TRBD2 matching over 11 bases. CDR3 length: 15 residues. Trimming at V came to 9 bases and at J to 2 bases, leaving 8 bases not matched to a gene. CDR1 is SGHVS and CDR2 is FNYEAQ in the germline V gene. The CDR3 loop reads CASTIAGGPQETQYF. The CDR3 DNA reads TGTGCCAGTACTATAGCGGGAGGGCCGCAAGAGACCCAGTACTTC. Combining the CDR3 with reference TRBV7-6 and TRBJ2-5 gives the whole variable domain GAGVSQSPRYKVTKRGQDVALRCDPISGHVSLYWYRQALGQGPEFLTYFNYEAQQDKSGLPNDRFSAERPEGSISTLTIQRTEQRDSAMYRCASTIAGGPQETQYFGPGTRLLVL.

This clonotype was detected a few times. At one of its ends the junction is not consistent with the germline gene, which may arise from a read error. This chain connects TRBV15 to TRBJ1-2; 7 bases map to TRBD1. The CDR3 has 13 residues. Germline assignment: CDR1 LNHNV and CDR2 YYDKDF (reference sequence). CDR3 sequence: CAASSRDSDGYTF. CDR3 coding DNA: TGTGCCGCCAGCAGCAGGGACAGTGATGGCTACACCTTC.

The rearrangement uses TRBV29-1 and TRBJ1-1, with 9 bases lining up with TRBD1. CDR3 length equals 14 residues. Per germline, CDR1 SQVTM and CDR2 ANQGSEA. The trim removed 3 bases at V and 3 bases at J, leaving 5 bases unmatched. This CDR3 reads CSVEGQGTDTEAFF. CDR3 nucleotide sequence: TGCAGCGTTGAGGGACAGGGAACCGACACTGAAGCTTTCTTT.

The chain has TRBV7-9 and TRBJ1-5; a weak D match, TRBD1 (6 bases). The CDR3 spans 15 residues. The germline gives CDR1 SEHNR, CDR2 FQNEAQ (reference sequence). V was clipped by 6 bases and J by 5 bases, with 17 bases between them. Here the CDR3 DNA reads TGTGCCAGCAGACAAGGGGGTGTCGGGGATCAGCCCCAGCATTTT. Translation gives CASRQGGVGDQPQHF.

The chain employs TRBV11-1 and TRBJ1-5; the match to TRBD1 covers 8 bases. CDR1 is SGHAT, CDR2 FQDESV, per germline (reference sequence). The CDR3 extends over 14 amino acids. The CDR3 loop is CASGIGQGIQPQHF. In DNA form, the CDR3 reads TGTGCTAGTGGCATCGGACAGGGCATTCAGCCCCAGCATTTT.

The V and J genes are TRBV9 and TRBJ1-3, with 7 bases lining up with TRBD1. V dropped 6 bases and J dropped 8; count of bases not matched to a gene: 8. Germline values: CDR1 SGDLS, CDR2 YYNGEE. The CDR3 has 13 residues. The CDR3 spells CASKDRVSDTIYF. The CDR3 nucleotides read TGTGCCAGCAAAGACAGGGTGTCCGACACCATATATTTT. The entire variable domain, with the rest obtained from reference TRBV9 and TRBJ1-3, is as follows: DSGVTQTPKHLITATGQRVTLRCSPRSGDLSVYWYQQSLDQGLQFLIQYYNGEERAKGNILERFSAQQFPDLHSELNLSSLELGDSALYFCASKDRVSDTIYFGEGSWLTVV.

The rearrangement uses TRBV7-2 and TRBJ2-7, with 9 positions matching TRBD1. With the DNA end fitting TRBJ2-1 better, the J assignment may be wrong. Germline V CDR1 and CDR2: SGHTA, FQGNSA. The CDR3 length is 13 residues. The CDR3 DNA is TGTGCCAGCAGCTACAGGGGGCAGAATGAGCAGTTCTTC. This encodes CASSYRGQNEQFF.

Turning to this clonotype: The junction departs from germline at one end; a sequencing error may be responsible. As DNA, the CDR3 is TGCGCCAGCAGCCTTAAACCGGGGAACAGGGTGGCCACTGAAGCTTTCTTT. Amino acids: CASSLKPGNRVATEAFF. This chain uses TRBV7-9 with TRBJ1-1; D is perhaps TRBD1 (6 bases). In germline, CDR1 is SEHNR, CDR2 FQNEAQ (reference sequence). This CDR3 region has 17 residues. Looking up the rest from reference TRBV7-9 and TRBJ1-1 gives the full variable domain: DTGVSQNPRHKITKRGQNVTFRCDPISEHNRLYWYRQTLGQGPEFLTYFQNEAQLEKSRLLSDRFSAERPKGSFSTLEIQRTEQGDSAMYLCASSLKPGNRVATEAFFGQGTRLTVV.

This clonotype appeared once. The CDR3 sequence: CAIRRGDGYTF. The CDR3 nucleotides are TGTGCCATCAGGCGAGGGGATGGCTACACCTTC. This chain joins TRBV10-3 and TRBJ1-2; possible D gene TRBD1, 5 bases. V was shortened by 6 bases and J by 6 bases, with 8 bases between the two germline ends. The CDR3 is made up of 11 amino acids. CDR1 is ENHRY and CDR2 is SYGVKD in the germline V gene.

As concerns this clonotype: Compared with germline, one end of the junction differs, possibly owing to a read error. In nucleotides, the CDR3 is TGCGGTGCTAGAGATCTTGTAGGACGTCTGAACACTGAAGCTTTCTTT. It codes for CGARDLVGRLNTEAFF. V usage is TRBV20-1 and J usage is TRBJ1-1; D ambiguous. The germline CDR1 and CDR2 sequences are DFQATT and SNEGSKA (reference sequence). The CDR3 has 16 residues.

On this clonotype itself: This could be a read error, since a much larger clone is one nucleotide away. The gene calls are TRBV10-3 and TRBJ1-2, with D possibly TRBD1 on 5 matching bases. Germline values: CDR1 ENHRY, CDR2 SYGVKD. CDR3 size: 14 residues. Trimming removed 10 bases at V and 8 bases at J, with 23 bases between. The CDR3 loop reads CASIEWGGGRGYTF. DNA for the CDR3: TGTGCCAGCATTGAATGGGGCGGGGGACGAGGCTACACCTTC.

This clonotype came up once. V and J are TRBV19 and TRBJ1-1; D perhaps matches TRBD1 (6 bases). The CDR3 sequence is 14 residues long. V lost 4 bases and J 6 bases, leaving 15 bases between the germline ends. Germline CDR1 and CDR2: LNHDA and SQIVND (reference sequence). The CDR3: CASSTAQGAAEAFF. CDR3 sequence (DNA): TGTGCCAGTAGTACCGCACAGGGAGCCGCTGAAGCTTTCTTT.

The CDR3: CASSASSGQGHGYTF. In DNA form, the CDR3 reads TGTGCCAGCAGTGCTAGTTCGGGACAGGGTCATGGCTACACCTTC. The genes are TRBV25-1 and TRBJ1-2, with 9 bases that match TRBD1. The germline V gene has CDR1 MGHDK and CDR2 SYGVNS. With 4 bases clipped from V and 6 bases from J, the junction kept 9 bases outside the gene matches. The CDR3 contains 15 residues.

This clonotype came up once. The chain employs TRBV15 and TRBJ1-2; maybe TRBD1 (5 bases). CDR3 size: 15 residues. In germline, CDR1 is LNHNV, CDR2 YYDKDF (reference sequence). V was pared by 3 bases and J by 3 bases, with 14 bases between. The CDR3 is CATSSLTATYYGYTF. DNA of the CDR3: TGTGCCACCAGCAGCTTGACAGCGACTTACTATGGCTACACCTTC.

Only a few counts were recorded for this clonotype. This chain uses TRBV11-1 with TRBJ1-2; no clear D. The V gene lost 8 bases and the J gene lost 4 bases, with 20 bases spanning the gap. The CDR3 consists of 15 residues. CDR1 is SGHAT, CDR2 FQDESV, per germline (reference sequence). Written as DNA, the CDR3 is TGTGCCAGCTCACTGGATGGCATTAATAGCTATGGCTACACCTTC. As protein: CASSLDGINSYGYTF.

The gene calls are TRBV29-1 and TRBJ2-7; D is undetermined. CDR1 and CDR2 (germline): SQVTM, ANQGSEA. The V end was cut by 5 bases, the J end by 7 bases, with 15 bases between. This CDR3 is built from 12 residues. The CDR3 here is CSVTSDADEQYF. The CDR3 DNA reads as TGCAGCGTTACCTCGGACGCAGATGAGCAGTACTTC.

V usage is TRBV29-1 and J usage is TRBJ2-7, with D perhaps being TRBD1 or TRBD2 (6 bases each). The CDR3 length is 13 residues. V was shortened by 2 bases and J by 4 bases, with 12 bases between the two germline ends. Germline CDR1 SQVTM, CDR2 ANQGSEA. The CDR3 is CSVESGGGYEQYF. Here the CDR3 DNA reads TGCAGCGTTGAATCCGGAGGGGGATACGAGCAGTACTTC.

CDR3 in amino acids: CASRVKGGTEAFF. The DNA for the CDR3 is TGTGCCAGCAGGGTAAAAGGGGGCACTGAAGCTTTCTTT. The chain employs TRBV2 and TRBJ1-1; D possibly corresponds to TRBD1 (6 bases). V lost 6 bases and J 4 bases, leaving 12 bases between the germline ends. Germline V gene sequence: CDR1 SNHLY, CDR2 FYNNEI. The CDR3 is 13 amino acids. The complete variable domain, with remaining parts taken from reference TRBV2 and TRBJ1-1, reads EPEVTQTPSHQVTQMGQEVILRCVPISNHLYFYWYRQILGQKVEFLVSFYNNEISEKSEIFDDQFSVERPDGSNFTLKIRSTKLEDSAMYFCASRVKGGTEAFFGQGTRLTVV.

This clonotype was picked up many times. This chain's CDR3 is CASSHGQGTRSQHF. The CDR3 nucleotides are TGTGCCAGCAGCCATGGACAGGGAACCAGGTCCCAGCATTTT. This chain connects TRBV12-3 or TRBV12-4 to TRBJ1-5, with TRBD1 matching 8 bases. The CDR3 consists of 14 residues. Germline trimming cut 6 bases from V and 11 bases from J; bases unmatched to any gene: 12.

CDR3 amino acids: CATSDPGTGRYEQYF. The CDR3 DNA is TGTGCCACCAGTGACCCAGGGACAGGGCGGTACGAGCAGTACTTC. J is TRBJ2-7 and V is TRBV24-1, with 9 positions matching TRBD1. Germline trimming cut 4 bases from V and 4 bases from J; bases unmatched to any gene: 7. The CDR3 is made up of 15 amino acids. Germline V gene sequence: CDR1 KGHDR, CDR2 SFDVKD.

This clonotype was recorded many times. This rearrangement joins TRBV20-1 to TRBJ1-1; D gene ambiguous. The V and J ends lost 6 bases and 5 bases respectively, with 19 bases between them. This CDR3 contains 14 residues. Looked up from germline, CDR1 is DFQATT and CDR2 is SNEGSKA (reference sequence). The CDR3, as DNA: TGCAGTGCGACGTCGGCGAAACTACGGACTGAAGCTTTCTTT. It is translated as CSATSAKLRTEAFF.